Presented here are 20 T cell receptor beta chains from one specimen sequenced in a study of identical twins. TCRdb re-derived calls from the 5' RACE reads in MiXCR, one entry per CDR3 protein. The profile covers about 530,000 distinct CDR3 sequences, with roughly 15% appearing a single time and 0.44% taken by the ten largest. These same records also appear under a second study, on yellow fever vaccine responses in identical twins.

Sequencing was done on a sample of CD4+ T cells sorted from blood. The source is a woman in her late teens or twenties in good health.

This clonotype was detected a few times. The chain couples TRBV11-1 to TRBJ2-7, with 14 bases lining up with TRBD2. This CDR3 comprises 15 residues. The junction had 1 base not matched to a gene; V was cut back by 2 bases and J by 4 bases. CDR1 SGHAT and CDR2 FQDESV come from the germline V gene (reference sequence). The CDR3 DNA sequence: TGTGCCAGCAGCTTACGACTAGCGGGAGGGTACGAGCAGTACTTC. It yields the protein CASSLRLAGGYEQYF. Full variable domain (missing parts from reference TRBV11-1 and TRBJ2-7): EAEVAQSPRYKITEKSQAVAFWCDPISGHATLYWYRQILGQGPELLVQFQDESVVDDSQLPKDRFSAERLKGVDSTLKIQPAELGDSAMYLCASSLRLAGGYEQYFGPGTRLTVT.

This clonotype has at least ten counts. The rearrangement links TRBV4-2 to TRBJ1-5, with a possible D match to TRBD1 (5 bases). V was trimmed by 0 bases and J by 1 base, leaving 13 bases between them. The CDR3 spans 17 residues. CDR1 and CDR2 from the germline V gene are LGHNA and YNFKEQ. Here the CDR3 DNA reads TGTGCCAGCAGCCAAGAAGACAGTGGGGGAAGCAATCAGCCCCAGCATTTT. Protein product: CASSQEDSGGSNQPQHF.

This rearrangement joins TRBV29-1 to TRBJ2-3, with D possibly being TRBD1 or TRBD2 (5 bases each). Trimming removed 4 bases at V and 4 bases at J, with 12 bases between. The CDR3 contains 13 residues. CDR1 and CDR2 (germline): SQVTM, ANQGSEA. In DNA, the CDR3 is TGCAGCGTTGCGGGGCCTTCCTCAGATACGCAGTATTTT. Translation gives CSVAGPSSDTQYF.

The chain joins TRBV20-1 to TRBJ2-5; 15 positions match TRBD2. After removal of 6 bases from V and 9 bases from J, the junction contained 2 bases not matched to a gene. CDR3 length: 12 residues. Per the germline V gene, CDR1 is DFQATT and CDR2 is SNEGSKA (reference sequence). The CDR3 is CSAWTSGRAQYF. The CDR3, as DNA: TGCAGTGCCTGGACTAGCGGGAGGGCCCAGTACTTC.

This clonotype was detected only a few times. V usage is TRBV6-1 and J usage is TRBJ2-4; D is unresolved. Germline V gene lookup returns CDR1 MNHNS and CDR2 SASEGT. The V and J ends lost 1 base and 7 bases respectively, with 11 bases between them. CDR3 size: 14 residues. The DNA of the CDR3 is TGTGCCAGCAGTGAAGAGGTACACGAGAACATTCAGTACTTC. Translation gives CASSEEVHENIQYF.

This clonotype was counted only a few times. The chain has TRBV14 and TRBJ2-2; D gene uncertain. This CDR3 is 19 amino acids long. V lost 1 base to trimming and J lost 2 bases, with 20 bases between them. Germline lookup yields CDR1 SGHDN and CDR2 FVKESK. CDR3 nucleotides: TGTGCCAGCAGCCAAGTCGTTTTCTCTGCTATGAGTAACACCGGGGAGCTGTTTTTT. Its protein is CASSQVVFSAMSNTGELFF.

The table lists this clonotype with a few counts. The J gene is TRBJ2-1, the V gene TRBV20-1; 10 bases match TRBD2. J was trimmed by 6 bases and V by 6 bases; bases with no gene match: 8. This CDR3 region has 14 residues. Germline loops: CDR1 DFQATT, CDR2 SNEGSKA (reference sequence). CDR3 sequence reads: CSAWLSGGTNEQFF. CDR3 nucleotide sequence: TGCAGTGCCTGGCTTAGCGGGGGGACCAATGAGCAGTTCTTC.

The V gene is TRBV12-3 or TRBV12-4, the J gene TRBJ1-6, with 10 bases that match TRBD1. The CDR3 loop spans 14 amino acids. With V trimmed by 7 bases and J by 9 bases, 6 bases remained unmatched. CDR3 bases: TGTGCCAGCAAGGGCGGACAGGGGGTTTCACCCCTCCACTTT. It specifies CASKGGQGVSPLHF.

V gene TRBV6-1 combines with J gene TRBJ1-1, with TRBD1 identical over 7 bases. The germline V gene encodes CDR1 MNHNS and CDR2 SASEGT. The CDR3 has 14 amino acids. V shed 7 bases, J shed 5 bases, and the junction held 10 bases outside the gene matches. The CDR3 nucleotides are TGTGCCAGCAACCAAAGACAGGGTCGAACTGAAGCTTTCTTT. Amino acids: CASNQRQGRTEAFF.

This chain joins TRBV24-1 and TRBJ1-2; no definite D call. Germline V CDR1 and CDR2: KGHDR, SFDVKD. Trimming stripped 2 bases from V and 8 bases from J, with 14 bases between. This CDR3 region has 14 residues. The CDR3 sequence: CATSDYRQTGGYTF. The CDR3 DNA reads as TGTGCCACCAGTGATTACCGCCAGACGGGGGGCTACACCTTC.

Only a few counts were recorded for this clonotype. This chain joins TRBV12-3 or TRBV12-4 and TRBJ2-3; TRBD2 might be the D (5 bases). The CDR3 has 16 residues. Deletions cut 8 bases from V and 4 bases from J, with 22 bases between. CDR3 sequence reads: CASSFSPGIRADTQYF. CDR3 coding DNA: TGTGCCAGCTCCTTCAGCCCGGGGATTCGCGCAGATACGCAGTATTTT.

In this sample, this clonotype turned up a few times. The CDR3 DNA reads as TGTGCCAGCAGACAGGGTCTAATCTACGAGCAGTACTTC. This translates into CASRQGLIYEQYF. The chain joins TRBV28 to TRBJ2-7; D possibly corresponds to TRBD1 (6 bases). V was clipped by 6 bases and J by 3 bases, with 12 bases between them. The CDR3 is 13 amino acids. The germline V gene encodes CDR1 MDHEN and CDR2 SYDVKM.

This clonotype has a handful of counts. This chain links TRBV7-6 with TRBJ2-5; TRBD1 aligns across 7 bases. This CDR3 spans 16 amino acids. The germline V gene has CDR1 SGHVS and CDR2 FNYEAQ. V lost 5 bases to trimming and J lost 0 bases; unmatched junction nucleotides: 9. Here the CDR3 reads CASSLEGTDYQETQYF. The CDR3 DNA follows: TGTGCCAGCAGCCTAGAAGGGACAGACTACCAAGAGACCCAGTACTTC.

This clonotype was seen more than once but under ten times. The J gene is TRBJ2-3, the V gene TRBV11-1; 10 bases line up with TRBD1. V shed 8 bases and J 0 bases; nucleotides not matched to a gene: 14. The germline V gene encodes CDR1 SGHAT and CDR2 FQDESV (reference sequence). The CDR3 loop spans 18 amino acids. Here the CDR3 DNA reads TGTGCCAGCCGGGACAGGGGAGCCTTAGCGGCTAGCACAGATACGCAGTATTTT. Amino acid sequence: CASRDRGALAASTDTQYF.

The rearrangement links TRBV4-2 to TRBJ2-7; no reliable D call. Germline assignment: CDR1 LGHNA and CDR2 YNFKEQ. CDR3 length equals 14 residues. Trimming took 0 bases from V and 2 from J, leaving 8 bases between them. The CDR3 DNA reads as TGTGCCAGCAGCCAAGACCCAGGTCCCTACGAGCAGTACTTC. This encodes CASSQDPGPYEQYF.

The chain recombines TRBV5-1 with TRBJ2-1, with 13 bases lining up with TRBD2. Per germline, CDR1 SGHRS and CDR2 YFSETQ. The length of the CDR3 is 17 residues. Trimming at V came to 4 bases and at J to 0 bases, leaving 4 bases not matched to a gene. The CDR3 protein is CASSAGLAGISYNEQFF. DNA for the CDR3: TGCGCCAGCAGCGCGGGACTAGCGGGAATCTCCTACAATGAGCAGTTCTTC.

The V call is TRBV6-1, the J call TRBJ2-2; D not resolved. Germline CDR1 and CDR2: MNHNS and SASEGT. V gave up 6 bases and J gave up 1 base, with 9 bases separating them. The CDR3 has 14 amino acids. The CDR3 region is CASSLQMNTGELFF. DNA for the CDR3: TGTGCCAGCAGCCTACAGATGAACACCGGGGAGCTGTTTTTT.

This clonotype showed up just a few times. The chain has TRBV5-1 and TRBJ1-2, with D perhaps TRBD1 (5 bases). The CDR3 runs 13 residues. Germline CDR1 and CDR2: SGHRS and YFSETQ. Trimming stripped 3 bases from V and 2 bases from J, with 8 bases between. The CDR3: CASSYSGNYGYTF. CDR3 nucleotide sequence: TGCGCCAGCAGCTACTCAGGGAACTATGGCTACACCTTC.

In this sample, this clonotype turned up many times. The CDR3 protein is CASGSWEETQYF. The CDR3 DNA reads as TGCGCCAGCGGGAGTTGGGAAGAGACCCAGTACTTC. The chain recombines TRBV10-2 with TRBJ2-5; weak D call: TRBD2 (5 bases). This CDR3 is built from 12 residues. Trimming pared 8 bases from V and 3 bases from J, leaving 10 bases between. CDR1 is WSHSY, CDR2 SAAADI, per germline.

This clonotype was observed once. This CDR3 is missing its conserved last phenylalanine or tryptophan, likely due to a read error. The chain employs TRBV24-1 and TRBJ2-7; D is uncertain. The germline V gene has CDR1 KGHDR and CDR2 SFDVKD. The CDR3 totals 13 residues. Trimming removed 5 bases at V and 5 bases at J, with 12 bases between. The DNA of the CDR3 is TGTGCCACCAGTGCTCCGGTTCGGGACGAGCAGTACCTC. Translating gives CATSAPVRDEQYL.